The 20 T cell receptor beta chains below all came from one sample that was sequenced in a study of cytomegalovirus exposure and HLA in healthy donors. Amplification used 60 Vbeta primers and 13 Jbeta primers. Profiling relied on immunoSEQ multiplex PCR, and the TCRdb table lists in-frame clones only, not all of them. The data show 150,000 or so clones, 65% to 80% seen once. Sequenced: PBMCs. The receptors shown here come from a female donor in good health and CMV-seronegative.

This clone was observed once. The chain carries TRBV6-5 and TRBJ2-3; 8 bases map to TRBD2. In germline, CDR1 is MNHEY, CDR2 SVGAGI. V trimming: 7 bases; J trimming: 5 bases; junction bases outside the gene matches: 8. CDR3 size: 14 residues. Here the CDR3 reads CASIPSGRKDTQYF. In DNA form, the CDR3 reads TGTGCCAGCATCCCGAGCGGGAGAAAAGATACGCAGTATTTT.

The genes are TRBV6-4 and TRBJ2-3; D is possibly TRBD2 (5 bases). Germline CDR1 MRHNA, CDR2 SNTAGT. CDR3 length equals 16 residues. The V end was cut by 1 base, the J end by 1 base, with 12 bases between. This chain's CDR3 is CASSDFVEAGTDTQYF. The DNA for the CDR3 is TGTGCCAGCAGTGACTTTGTGGAGGCTGGCACAGATACGCAGTATTTT.

CDR3 sequence reads: CASSSRGLAGAPEQFF. The CDR3 DNA follows: TGTGCCAGCAGCTCGAGGGGGCTAGCGGGAGCCCCGGAGCAGTTCTTC. This chain links TRBV9 with TRBJ2-1; 10 bases match TRBD2. The J segment lost 10 bases and the V segment lost 4 bases, leaving 14 bases of the junction unmatched. The CDR3 is 16 amino acids. CDR1 is SGDLS, CDR2 YYNGEE, per germline.

V gene TRBV18 combines with J gene TRBJ2-2; D is unresolved. CDR3 length equals 12 residues. Germline-derived CDR1 and CDR2 are KGHSH and LQKENI. The germline V and J ends were trimmed by 4 bases and 3 bases, with 3 bases remaining between them. CDR3 region: CASSRDTGELFF. The DNA of the CDR3 is TGTGCCAGCTCACGCGACACCGGGGAGCTGTTTTTT.

The CDR3 spells CASSYSSSYEQYF. Here the CDR3 DNA reads TGTGCCAGCAGTTACTCCAGCTCCTACGAGCAGTACTTC. This sequence joins TRBV6-5 and TRBJ2-7; no reliable D call. V was shortened by 0 bases and J by 0 bases, with 3 bases between the two germline ends. The CDR3 is made up of 13 amino acids. In germline, CDR1 is MNHEY, CDR2 SVGAGI.

The genes are TRBV6-5 and TRBJ1-1; D gene unclear. Trimming removed 6 bases at V and 1 base at J, with 15 bases between. This CDR3 spans 15 amino acids. CDR1 is MNHEY, CDR2 SVGAGI, per germline. CDR3 sequence: CASSRRTPPNTEAFF. CDR3 nucleotide sequence: TGTGCCAGCAGCCGCAGGACTCCTCCGAACACTGAAGCTTTCTTT.

The chain is built from TRBV7-9 and TRBJ2-3; 10 positions match TRBD1. Losses at the gene ends were 3 bases for V and 4 bases for J; bases not matched to a gene: 7. The length of the CDR3 is 16 residues. Germline values: CDR1 SEHNR, CDR2 FQNEAQ (reference sequence). DNA for the CDR3: TGTGCCAGCAGCTTCCCCGGGACAGGGGCCCCAGATACGCAGTATTTT. Protein: CASSFPGTGAPDTQYF.

This clone was detected once. The chain couples TRBV5-4 to TRBJ2-5; TRBD1 might be the D (5 bases). Germline CDR1 SGHNT, CDR2 YYREEE (reference sequence). CDR3 length: 15 residues. The V end lost 1 base, the J end lost 2 bases, and 12 bases lay between the germline ends. The CDR3 sequence: CASSLPRATQETQYF. CDR3 in DNA: TGTGCCAGCAGCTTGCCCAGGGCAACTCAAGAGACCCAGTACTTC.

Here the CDR3 reads CASSATGTGPYGYTF. The CDR3 bases are TGTGCCAGCTCAGCAACCGGGACAGGTCCCTATGGCTACACCTTC. The chain uses TRBV18 and TRBJ1-2, with TRBD1 matching over 8 bases. CDR3 length equals 15 residues. CDR1 and CDR2 from the germline V gene are KGHSH and LQKENI. V was pared by 5 bases and J by 4 bases, with 9 bases of the junction left unmatched.

There are a few counts of this clone. J is TRBJ2-2 and V is TRBV10-1; TRBD1 agrees at 10 bases. V shed 5 bases and J 6 bases; nucleotides not matched to a gene: 9. This CDR3 is 16 amino acids long. Germline assignment: CDR1 WNHNN and CDR2 SYGVQD (reference sequence). As DNA, the CDR3 is TGCGCCAGCAGTTATAGACAGGGGGCAGTCGCCGGGGAGCTGTTTTTT. It yields the protein CASSYRQGAVAGELFF.

The chain links TRBV6-1 to TRBJ2-2; unclear D gene. Per the germline V gene, CDR1 is MNHNS and CDR2 is SASEGT. Trimming left V 7 bases short and J 3 bases short, with 6 bases between. The CDR3 loop spans 12 amino acids. CDR3 sequence: CASNTDTGELFF. Written as DNA, the CDR3 is TGTGCCAGCAATACAGACACCGGGGAGCTGTTTTTT.

This clone was seen only a few times. The V gene is TRBV5-4, the J gene TRBJ2-5, with D maybe TRBD2 (5 bases). V was shortened by 3 bases and J by 5 bases, with 14 bases between the two germline ends. The CDR3 sequence is 14 residues long. Germline CDR1 and CDR2: SGHNT and YYREEE (reference sequence). DNA of the CDR3: TGTGCCAGCAGCTCGAGGACTGAAGTGGAGACCCAGTACTTC. Residues: CASSSRTEVETQYF.

This clone has just a few counts. This chain links TRBV10-3 with TRBJ2-1; TRBD1 might be the D (6 bases). The CDR3 is 14 residues long. CDR1 ENHRY and CDR2 SYGVKD come from the germline V gene. Trimming took 10 bases from V and 5 from J, leaving 18 bases between them. The CDR3 sequence: CATHDPNRDNEQFF. The CDR3 bases are TGTGCCACCCATGATCCGAACAGGGACAATGAGCAGTTCTTC.

This rearrangement joins TRBV7-8 to TRBJ1-2, with D possibly being TRBD1 (6 bases). CDR3 length equals 12 residues. V was pared by 5 bases and J by 7 bases, with 11 bases between. The germline V gene has CDR1 SGHVS and CDR2 FQNEAQ. The CDR3 coding sequence is TGTGCCAGCAGCGTAACAGGGTCTGGCTACACCTTC. Amino acids: CASSVTGSGYTF.

The chain recombines TRBV5-1 with TRBJ2-5; 7 nucleotides line up with TRBD1. The length of the CDR3 is 15 residues. With V trimmed by 0 bases and J by 4 bases, 6 bases remained unmatched. Germline V gene lookup returns CDR1 SGHRS and CDR2 YFSETQ. The CDR3 DNA follows: TGCGCCAGCAGCTTGGGACAGGGTTTGGTAGAGACCCAGTACTTC. It yields the protein CASSLGQGLVETQYF.

The chain links TRBV6-5 to TRBJ1-5, with 8 bases matching TRBD1. The V gene end was trimmed by 6 bases and the J gene end by 6 bases; junction bases not matched to a gene: 7. This CDR3 region has 14 residues. Germline assignment: CDR1 MNHEY and CDR2 SVGAGI. The CDR3 DNA is TGTGCCAGCAGCTCTGACAGGGGAGGTCAGCCCCAGCATTTT. It yields the protein CASSSDRGGQPQHF.

V gene TRBV30 combines with J gene TRBJ1-1; possible D gene TRBD1, 5 bases. Germline V gene sequence: CDR1 GTSNPN, CDR2 SVGIG (reference sequence). V was pared by 3 bases and J by 10 bases, with 15 bases between. This CDR3 has 12 residues. The CDR3 here is CAWSSRQFGAFF. CDR3 nucleotide sequence: TGTGCCTGGAGCTCCCGACAGTTCGGAGCTTTCTTT.

The rearrangement links TRBV18 to TRBJ2-7; 10 bases are a match to TRBD1. The CDR3 runs to 16 residues. The V segment lost 4 bases and the J segment 5 bases; nucleotides outside the gene matches: 11. Looked up from germline, CDR1 is KGHSH and CDR2 is LQKENI. CDR3 nucleotide sequence: TGTGCCAGCTCACTTCGACCCGGGACAGGGGTTAACGAGCAGTACTTC. It is translated as CASSLRPGTGVNEQYF.

This rearrangement joins TRBV30 to TRBJ2-7; D might be TRBD1 (6 bases). The V end lost 4 bases, the J end lost 2 bases, and 15 bases lay between the germline ends. Per the germline V gene, CDR1 is GTSNPN and CDR2 is SVGIG (reference sequence). The CDR3 extends over 14 amino acids. CDR3: CAWTPTDRAYEQYF. The CDR3 DNA is TGTGCCTGGACCCCAACGGACAGAGCCTACGAGCAGTACTTC.

The chain carries TRBV7-2 and TRBJ1-5, with 7 bases fitting TRBD1. From germline, CDR1 is SGHTA and CDR2 FQGNSA. Trimming at V came to 5 bases and at J to 6 bases, leaving 4 bases not matched to a gene. The CDR3 runs to 13 residues. Written as DNA, the CDR3 is TGTGCCAGCAGCGCGGACAGGTTTCAGCCCCAGCATTTT. This gives the protein CASSADRFQPQHF.